A single sample is the source of the 16 T cell receptor beta chains below, sequenced in a study of blood T cell repertoires in COVID-19. The table came from immunoSEQ multiplex PCR; TCRdb's copy has only in-frame clones and leaves some out. The data contain about 73,000 clones, less than 85% of them singletons. Material: peripheral blood. Receptors originate from a man aged 55 to 69 with acute or convalescent COVID-19.

This clone was detected only a few times. The chain recombines TRBV6-6 with TRBJ2-3; TRBD1 matches at 8 bases. The CDR3 spans 17 residues. Germline-derived CDR1 and CDR2 are MNHNY and SVGAGI (reference sequence). Germline trimming cut 5 bases from V and 3 bases from J; bases unmatched to any gene: 13. CDR3: CASSRTRQGPGTDTQYF. The CDR3 coding sequence is TGTGCCAGCAGTCGGACGAGACAGGGGCCGGGGACAGATACGCAGTATTTT.

The chain carries TRBV24-1 and TRBJ2-5; 13 positions agree with TRBD2. The germline gives CDR1 KGHDR, CDR2 SFDVKD. With V trimmed by 3 bases and J by 5 bases, 5 bases remained unmatched. This CDR3 is 16 amino acids long. The CDR3 region has the DNA TGTGCCACCAGTGATGTGGGACTAGCGGGGATGGAGACCCAGTACTTC. It is translated as CATSDVGLAGMETQYF.

The chain recombines TRBV11-1 with TRBJ2-3; TRBD2 matches at 9 bases. The germline CDR1 and CDR2 sequences are SGHAT and FQDESV (reference sequence). The CDR3 length is 16 residues. J gave up 2 bases and V 4 bases, and 7 bases lay outside the gene matches. The chain's CDR3 is CASSSRTSENTDTQYF. CDR3 bases: TGTGCCAGCAGCTCAAGGACTAGCGAGAACACAGATACGCAGTATTTT.

This sequence joins TRBV2 and TRBJ1-2, with unresolved D. The ends were cut back, 3 bases at V and 5 bases at J, with 7 bases in the middle. CDR1 and CDR2 from the germline V gene are SNHLY and FYNNEI. This CDR3 is built from 12 residues. As DNA, the CDR3 is TGTGCCAGCAGTGAGGAGGATTATGGCTACACCTTC. Its protein product is CASSEEDYGYTF.

The rearrangement uses TRBV28 and TRBJ2-5; the match to TRBD2 covers 7 bases. Germline V gives CDR1 MDHEN, CDR2 SYDVKM. The junction had 11 bases not matched to a gene; V was cut back by 11 bases and J by 2 bases. CDR3 length equals 14 residues. CDR3 region: CASYRASGQETQYF. CDR3 DNA sequence: TGTGCCTCCTATCGGGCTAGCGGACAAGAGACCCAGTACTTC.

The chain has TRBV30 and TRBJ1-5; D possibly corresponds to TRBD1 (5 bases). Germline CDR1 is GTSNPN and CDR2 is SVGIG (reference sequence). The CDR3 is 15 amino acids. Between the trimmed V and J ends, which lost 4 bases and 5 bases, there was a span of 18 bases. CDR3 sequence: CAWTDKRTQHQPQHF. DNA for the CDR3: TGTGCCTGGACCGATAAAAGGACACAACATCAGCCCCAGCATTTT.

This clone was found once. This chain links TRBV19 with TRBJ2-7; 7 bases fit TRBD2. The CDR3 contains 14 residues. Germline V CDR1 and CDR2: LNHDA, SQIVND (reference sequence). V was clipped by 6 bases and J by 2 bases; unmatched bases: 7. The CDR3 spells CASSAGLGAYEQYV. The DNA of the CDR3 is TGTGCCAGTAGCGCCGGACTAGGGGCCTACGAGCAGTACGTC.

The chain combines TRBV6-2 or TRBV6-3 with TRBJ1-5; D is unresolved. V lost 0 bases and J lost 4, with 10 bases in between. Germline CDR1 reads MNHEY; CDR2 reads SVGEGT. The CDR3 contains 15 residues. The CDR3 DNA follows: TGTGCCAGCAGTTACTCGCAGAAAACAAATCAGCCCCAGCATTTT. Protein sequence: CASSYSQKTNQPQHF.

The genes are TRBV24-1 and TRBJ2-1; maybe TRBD2 (6 bases). There are 15 residues in the CDR3. CDR1 and CDR2 (germline): KGHDR, SFDVKD. V was clipped by 9 bases and J by 0 bases, with 14 bases between them. The CDR3 sequence: CATGLSGRSYNEQFF. Written as DNA, the CDR3 is TGTGCCACCGGGCTTAGCGGTCGCTCCTACAATGAGCAGTTCTTC.

V is TRBV5-1 and J is TRBJ2-1; TRBD2 agrees at 9 bases. The germline gives CDR1 SGHRS, CDR2 YFSETQ. The CDR3 loop spans 16 amino acids. With 0 bases clipped from V and 7 bases from J, the junction kept 8 bases outside the gene matches. Written as DNA, the CDR3 is TGCGCCAGCAGCTTGGAGGGCGGGAGGGCCTCGAATGAGCAGTTCTTC. Translated: CASSLEGGRASNEQFF.

CDR3: CASSPVPADTQYF. In DNA form, the CDR3 reads TGTGCCAGCAGCCCCGTCCCCGCAGATACGCAGTATTTT. V is TRBV11-2 and J is TRBJ2-3; D gene ambiguous. The germline V and J ends were trimmed by 5 bases and 4 bases, with 10 bases remaining between them. The CDR3 length is 13 residues. Germline values: CDR1 SGHAT, CDR2 FQNNGV.

The chain is built from TRBV7-3 and TRBJ2-5, with a possible D match to TRBD1 (6 bases). Trimming removed 5 bases at V and 5 bases at J, with 12 bases between. The CDR3 runs 13 residues. Per germline, CDR1 SGHTA and CDR2 FQGTGA. The CDR3 bases are TGTGCCAGCAGCCCCCCAGGGGATGAGACCCAGTACTTC. Amino acids: CASSPPGDETQYF.

The rearrangement joins TRBV7-8 to TRBJ2-5; a possible D gene is TRBD2 (7 bases). The germline V gene has CDR1 SGHVS and CDR2 FQNEAQ. This CDR3 has 16 amino acids. CDR3 protein: CPPSFGWGGAQETQYF. The CDR3 DNA reads as TGTCCCCCCAGCTTCGGGTGGGGGGGGGCCCAAGAGACCCAGTACTTC.

The chain couples TRBV19 to TRBJ2-1; 7 bases fit TRBD2. Per the germline V gene, CDR1 is LNHDA and CDR2 is SQIVND (reference sequence). The CDR3 contains 16 residues. With 6 bases clipped from V and 0 bases from J, the junction kept 8 bases outside the gene matches. The CDR3 spells CASSGEGMSSYNEQFF. As DNA, the CDR3 is TGTGCCAGTAGCGGGGAGGGGATGAGCTCCTACAATGAGCAGTTCTTC.

V usage is TRBV5-1 and J usage is TRBJ2-7; D is possibly TRBD1 (6 bases). V lost 1 base and J lost 0, with 8 bases in between. Per germline, CDR1 SGHRS and CDR2 YFSETQ. The CDR3 is 14 amino acids. CDR3 in amino acids: CASSLSGDSYEQYF. The CDR3, as DNA: TGCGCCAGCAGCTTGTCAGGGGACTCCTACGAGCAGTACTTC. Together with reference TRBV5-1 and TRBJ2-7, the CDR3 gives the full variable domain: KAGVTQTPRYLIKTRGQQVTLSCSPISGHRSVSWYQQTPGQGLQFLFEYFSETQRNKGNFPGRFSGRQFSNSRSEMNVSTLELGDSALYLCASSLSGDSYEQYFGPGTRLTVT.

This chain joins TRBV5-1 and TRBJ2-1; 16 nucleotides align to TRBD2. Germline V gives CDR1 SGHRS, CDR2 YFSETQ. The CDR3 extends over 19 amino acids. Germline trimming cut 0 bases from V and 0 bases from J; bases unmatched to any gene: 3. CDR3 coding DNA: TGCGCCAGCAGCTTGGAGGGACTAGCGGGAGGGGCCTCCTACAATGAGCAGTTCTTC. The encoded protein is CASSLEGLAGGASYNEQFF.